The sequence of this T cell receptor (beta chain) was determined in a study of spatial heterogeneity in lung cancer. At the level of the study: A total of under 80 untreated early-stage non-small cell lung cancer patients served as donors. Available PBMC from follow-up, collected a median of roughly 26 months after resection, underwent sequencing. Averaged across combinations, each unique TCR and UMI pairing appeared more than ten times in raw reads, which were uncorrected.

TCRdb called the 5' RACE reads again in MiXCR, with one record for every CDR3 protein. The sample yields tens of thousands of distinct CDR3 sequences, approximately 19% seen once. The time point: blood at routine non-recurrence follow-up after resection. Whole RNA was taken from tumor, nontumor lung or frozen PBMC; it was then sequenced unsorted. Trimming took 0 bases from V and 15 from J, leaving 15 bases between them. The germline gives CDR1 KGHSH, CDR2 LQKENI. The CDR3 consists of 13 residues. The chain is built from TRBV18 and TRBJ2-1; possibly TRBD1 or TRBD2 for D (5 bases each). The sequences come from PBMCs, collected at follow-up. The receptor comes from a male donor with early-stage non-small cell lung cancer. CDR3 DNA sequence: TGTGCCAGCTCACCACCTGCTAGCCTCGGGACGTTCTTC. Its protein is CASSPPASLGTFF.